The TCR beta chain under discussion was sequenced for a study of CD8 T cells in Susac syndrome. From germline, CDR1 is ENHRY and CDR2 SYGVKD. Trimming took 5 bases from V and 2 from J; bases not matched to a gene: 4. The CDR3 contains 14 residues. When the RNA was reverse transcribed, random hexamers were used with an input of about 0.5 to 1 ug. Amplification of TCR beta CDR3 was carried out by immunoSEQ multiplex PCR, which covered 54 Vbeta and 13 Jbeta segments. TCRdb re-derived calls from the immunoSEQ multiplex PCR reads in MiXCR, one entry per CDR3 protein. The repertoire holds 150,000 to 200,000 distinct CDR3 sequences, with around 94% as singletons. Sequencing of TCR beta drew on CD8+ and CD4+ T cells from blood. Healthy donors formed controls matched for age and sex. Both CD4+ and CD8+ T cells were negatively isolated, and TEMRA cells underwent FACS enrichment.

The gene calls are TRBV10-3 and TRBJ2-5, with 8 bases identical to TRBD1. This clonotype was sampled from a human donor in good health. The sequenced sample consisted of CD4+ T cells from PBMCs. As DNA, the CDR3 is TGTGCCATCAGTCTAGGGACAGGACAAGAGACCCAGTACTTC. It yields the protein CAISLGTGQETQYF.